This T cell receptor beta chain was sequenced for a study of response to subunit inactivated influenza vaccine. Study conclusions and caveats: T cells newly recruited by each seasonal influenza vaccination are few, the authors suggested.

TCRdb re-analysed the RT-PCR reads in MiXCR, keeping a single row per CDR3 protein. There are about 520,000 distinct CDR3 sequences in the sample; approximately 11% occur only once, and about 12% lies in the top ten. The CDR3 length is 16 residues. The V gene end was trimmed by 5 bases and the J gene end by 4 bases; junction bases not matched to a gene: 6. Note on this clonotype: As yet, its antigen is unknown.

Sample: PBMCs from blood, taken 45 days after vaccination. The origin of this receptor is a man aged 50-60 years who received an inactivated influenza vaccine. The gene calls are TRBV12-3 or TRBV12-4 and TRBJ2-3; 13 bases are shared with TRBD2. CDR3 loop: CASSPRTSGSADTQYF. As DNA, the CDR3 is TGTGCCAGCAGTCCCCGGACTAGCGGGAGCGCAGATACGCAGTATTTT.